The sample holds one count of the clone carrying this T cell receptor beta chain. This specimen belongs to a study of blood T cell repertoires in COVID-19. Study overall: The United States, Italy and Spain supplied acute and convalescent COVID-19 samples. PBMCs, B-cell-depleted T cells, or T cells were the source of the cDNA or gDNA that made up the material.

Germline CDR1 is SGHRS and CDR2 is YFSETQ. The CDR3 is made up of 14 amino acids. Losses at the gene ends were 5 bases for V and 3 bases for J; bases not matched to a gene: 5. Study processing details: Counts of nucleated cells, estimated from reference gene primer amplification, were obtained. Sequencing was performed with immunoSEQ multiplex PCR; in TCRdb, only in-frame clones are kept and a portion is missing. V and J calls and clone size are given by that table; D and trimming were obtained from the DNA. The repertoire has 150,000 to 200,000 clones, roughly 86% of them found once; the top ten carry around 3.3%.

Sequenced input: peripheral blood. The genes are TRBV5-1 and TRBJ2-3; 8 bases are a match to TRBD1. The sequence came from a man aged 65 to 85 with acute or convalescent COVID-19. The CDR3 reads CASRTGQGTDTQYF. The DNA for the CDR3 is TGCGCCAGCAGAACCGGACAGGGAACAGATACGCAGTATTTT.